These 27 T cell receptor beta chains were all obtained from the same sample, sequenced in a study of blood T cell repertoires in COVID-19. Assay used: immunoSEQ multiplex PCR; TCRdb lists only in-frame clones, some missing. The sample shows over 250,000 clones, about 88% of them seen only once. The sample was peripheral blood. These receptors came from a woman between 65 and 79 years old with COVID-19, enrolled during active disease.

This clone has just a few counts. The chain combines TRBV18 with TRBJ1-1; 7 nucleotides align to TRBD1. CDR1 is KGHSH, CDR2 LQKENI, per germline. This CDR3 is 14 amino acids long. Losses at the gene ends were 3 bases for V and 7 bases for J; bases not matched to a gene: 8. This CDR3 reads CASSPQGGPGEAFF. In DNA form, the CDR3 reads TGTGCCAGCTCACCTCAGGGGGGACCGGGTGAAGCTTTCTTT.

The V and J genes are TRBV11-3 and TRBJ2-2; a possible D gene is TRBD1 (5 bases). Germline V gene lookup returns CDR1 SGHNT and CDR2 YENEEA. The CDR3 is 15 amino acids. The V end was cut by 6 bases, the J end by 0 bases, with 11 bases between. The CDR3 spells CASSSDIANTGELFF. CDR3 DNA sequence: TGTGCCAGCAGTTCGGACATTGCGAACACCGGGGAGCTGTTTTTT.

V gene TRBV3-1 (or the pseudogene TRBV3-2) combines with J gene TRBJ1-4; maybe TRBD1 (5 bases). The CDR3 consists of 12 residues. In germline, CDR1 is LGHDT, CDR2 YNNKEL (reference sequence). The V end was cut by 5 bases, the J end by 8 bases, with 9 bases between. In nucleotides, the CDR3 is TGTGCCAGCAGCTCCCACAGGGAAAAACTGTTTTTT. Its translation is CASSSHREKLFF.

The rearrangement links TRBV14 to TRBJ2-5; D is undetermined. There are 11 residues in the CDR3. Trimming shortened V by 6 bases and J by 11 bases, and 13 bases separated the two germline ends. Germline loops: CDR1 SGHDN, CDR2 FVKESK. The CDR3 DNA reads TGTGCCAGCAGTCCCGGTTTTTCTCAGTACTTC. Translation: CASSPGFSQYF. Looking up the rest from reference TRBV14 and TRBJ2-5 gives the full variable domain: EAGVTQFPSHSVIEKGQTVTLRCDPISGHDNLYWYRRVMGKEIKFLLHFVKESKQDESGMPNNRFLAERTGGTYSTLKVQPAELEDSGVYFCASSPGFSQYFGPGTRLLVL.

The chain combines TRBV21-1 with TRBJ2-1; the DNA was not used to check the table's D call, TRBD2. TRBV21-1 is noted as a pseudogene. The CDR3 sequence is 16 residues long. DNA of the CDR3: TGTGCCAGCAGCAAAGCGCTTTACGAGGAGAGGAAGGAGCAGTTCTTC. Translation gives CASSKALYEERKEQFF.

The chain has TRBV28 and TRBJ1-2; TRBD1 matches at 7 bases. J lost 4 bases, V lost 7 bases, and 9 bases had no gene match. Looked up from germline, CDR1 is MDHEN and CDR2 is SYDVKM. The CDR3 covers 14 residues. The CDR3 is CASTLQGITYGYTF. In nucleotides, the CDR3 is TGTGCCAGCACCCTACAGGGGATTACCTATGGCTACACCTTC.

The chain recombines TRBV15 with TRBJ1-2, with 8 bases lining up with TRBD1. Germline V gene lookup returns CDR1 LNHNV and CDR2 YYDKDF (reference sequence). The CDR3 totals 14 residues. Trimming cost V 0 bases and J 6 bases; bases outside gene matches: 3. CDR3: CATSRDRGPDGYTF. In nucleotides, the CDR3 is TGTGCCACCAGCAGAGACAGGGGGCCGGATGGCTACACCTTC.

DNA for the CDR3: TGTGCCAGCAGCTTAGGGGAGAGAATAAATTCACCCCTCCACTTT. Residues: CASSLGERINSPLHF. This rearrangement joins TRBV7-9 to TRBJ1-6; D unclear. Germline assignment: CDR1 SEHNR and CDR2 FQNEAQ (reference sequence). The CDR3 extends over 15 amino acids. V was cut by 1 base and J by 7 bases, with 11 bases left in between.

The chain is built from TRBV4-1 and TRBJ2-3; D is perhaps TRBD2 (5 bases). Between the trimmed V and J ends, which lost 3 bases and 2 bases, there was a span of 18 bases. Germline CDR1 MGHRA, CDR2 YSYEKL. This CDR3 region has 17 residues. The CDR3 is CASSHDPTRTLTDTQYF. In DNA, the CDR3 is TGCGCCAGCAGCCATGACCCAACTAGAACGCTCACAGATACGCAGTATTTT.

The chain uses TRBV9 and TRBJ1-2, with 8 positions matching TRBD1. The CDR3 contains 15 residues. The ends lost 4 bases at V and 8 bases at J; junction bases unmatched: 13. Germline CDR1 SGDLS, CDR2 YYNGEE. The chain's CDR3 is CASSPSGTGLWGYTF. Here the CDR3 DNA reads TGTGCCAGCAGCCCCAGCGGGACAGGTTTATGGGGCTACACCTTC.

V is TRBV7-2 and J is TRBJ2-3; 8 nucleotides line up with TRBD2. CDR3 length: 15 residues. Germline lookup yields CDR1 SGHTA and CDR2 FQGNSA. V lost 4 bases to trimming and J lost 4 bases; unmatched junction nucleotides: 7. The CDR3 DNA follows: TGTGCCAGCAGCTCGAGCGGGGGAATTTCAGATACGCAGTATTTT. Translating gives CASSSSGGISDTQYF. Full variable domain (missing parts from reference TRBV7-2 and TRBJ2-3): GAGVSQSPSNKVTEKGKDVELRCDPISGHTALYWYRQSLGQGLEFLIYFQGNSAPDKSGLPSDRFSAERTGGSVSTLTIQRTQQEDSAVYLCASSSSGGISDTQYFGPGTRLTVL.

This chain links TRBV2 with TRBJ2-5; TRBD2 might be the D (6 bases). CDR1 and CDR2 (germline): SNHLY, FYNNEI. The CDR3 has 15 amino acids. Trimming pared 8 bases from V and 0 bases from J, leaving 16 bases between. CDR3 in amino acids: CASRPGGAHQETQYF. CDR3 DNA sequence: TGTGCCAGCCGGCCAGGAGGGGCTCACCAAGAGACCCAGTACTTC.

This clone appeared a few times. The chain is built from TRBV5-1 and TRBJ2-2, with D unclear. The CDR3 covers 13 residues. Germline V CDR1 and CDR2: SGHRS, YFSETQ. The V and J ends lost 8 bases and 0 bases respectively, with 8 bases between them. CDR3 coding DNA: TGCGCCAGTTCACAGCCGAACACCGGGGAGCTGTTTTTT. It encodes CASSQPNTGELFF.

The rearrangement joins TRBV19 to TRBJ2-7; D is possibly TRBD1 (6 bases). In germline, CDR1 is LNHDA, CDR2 SQIVND (reference sequence). Trimming shortened V by 10 bases and J by 1 base, and 20 bases separated the two germline ends. The length of the CDR3 is 15 residues. DNA of the CDR3: TGTGCCACCTCCGCGTCCGGGACAAAATCCTACGAGCAGTACTTC. Its translation is CATSASGTKSYEQYF.

This clone was seen only a few times. This chain joins TRBV6-1 and TRBJ1-4; no clear D. V gave up 0 bases and J gave up 5 bases, with 7 bases separating them. Per germline, CDR1 MNHNS and CDR2 SASEGT. The CDR3 extends over 14 amino acids. CDR3 amino acids: CASSEASRNEKLFF. The CDR3, as DNA: TGTGCCAGCAGTGAAGCGAGTAGAAATGAAAAACTGTTTTTT.

The chain is built from TRBV5-1 and TRBJ2-1, with D possibly TRBD2 on 6 matching bases. The CDR3 contains 15 residues. CDR1 is SGHRS and CDR2 is YFSETQ in the germline V gene. V was trimmed by 0 bases and J by 5 bases, leaving 12 bases between them. This CDR3 reads CASSLEARTNNEQFF. DNA for the CDR3: TGCGCCAGCAGCTTGGAAGCTCGGACTAACAATGAGCAGTTCTTC.

V and J are TRBV5-6 and TRBJ2-3, with D possibly being TRBD2 (6 bases). CDR1 SGHDT and CDR2 YYEEEE come from the germline V gene. V was trimmed by 4 bases and J by 3 bases, leaving 12 bases between them. There are 14 residues in the CDR3. CDR3 sequence (DNA): TGTGCCAGCAGCCCGATGGGGGGAACAGATACGCAGTATTTT. It specifies CASSPMGGTDTQYF.

This clone showed up just a few times. This chain joins TRBV11-2 and TRBJ2-7, with 11 bases identical to TRBD2. The V gene's germline CDR1 is SGHAT and CDR2 FQNNGV. With V trimmed by 4 bases and J by 5 bases, 7 bases remained unmatched. This CDR3 is built from 15 residues. This chain's CDR3 is CASSSHSGGEDEQYF. The CDR3 DNA follows: TGTGCCAGCAGCTCTCATAGCGGGGGGGAGGACGAGCAGTACTTC.

This clone was recorded a few times. This chain uses TRBV5-1 with TRBJ1-6, with TRBD1 as a possible D gene (5 bases). Deletions cut 3 bases from V and 8 bases from J, with 12 bases between. This CDR3 has 14 amino acids. CDR1 SGHRS and CDR2 YFSETQ come from the germline V gene. The CDR3 DNA follows: TGCGCCAGCAGCTACCAGGGAAGGGATTCACCCCTCCACTTT. Translated, it gives CASSYQGRDSPLHF.

The V and J genes are TRBV25-1 and TRBJ1-1, with D unclear. Germline values: CDR1 MGHDK, CDR2 SYGVNS. Trimming cost V 3 bases and J 0 bases, with 11 bases left between them. The CDR3 runs to 15 residues. This CDR3 reads CASSDPREVNTEAFF. CDR3 nucleotide sequence: TGTGCCAGCAGTGATCCTCGGGAGGTGAACACTGAAGCTTTCTTT.

With regard to this clone: The same CDR3 is also encoded by other DNA sequences in this sample. The chain links TRBV5-1 to TRBJ1-6; TRBD1 aligns across 7 bases. CDR1 is SGHRS and CDR2 is YFSETQ in the germline V gene. The V gene end was trimmed by 0 bases and the J gene end by 9 bases; junction bases not matched to a gene: 0. The CDR3 totals 13 residues. The CDR3 loop is CASSLDRGSPLHF. CDR3 nucleotides: TGCGCCAGCAGCTTGGACAGGGGTTCACCCCTCCACTTT.

This rearrangement joins TRBV18 to TRBJ2-6; 15 bases are shared with TRBD2. Germline CDR1 KGHSH, CDR2 LQKENI. J was trimmed by 1 base and V by 4 bases; bases with no gene match: 2. The CDR3 totals 18 residues. CDR3 nucleotide sequence: TGTGCCAGCTCACACGGACTAGCGGGGGGGTCTGGGGCCAACGTCCTGACTTTC. Translated: CASSHGLAGGSGANVLTF.

V is TRBV27 and J is TRBJ2-7; D possibly corresponds to TRBD1 (6 bases). The germline gives CDR1 MNHEY, CDR2 SMNVEV (reference sequence). Trimming pared 2 bases from V and 2 bases from J, leaving 7 bases between. The CDR3 has 13 residues. The CDR3 is CASSLGQTYEQYF. In DNA, the CDR3 is TGTGCCAGCAGTTTAGGACAGACCTACGAGCAGTACTTC.

This clone was observed a single time. This chain links TRBV24-1 with TRBJ2-7; D is possibly TRBD2 (5 bases). Germline V gene data show CDR1 as KGHDR and CDR2 as SFDVKD. V gave up 3 bases and J gave up 3 bases, with 17 bases separating them. The CDR3 loop spans 16 amino acids. CDR3 residues: CATSDNRPEGYYEQYF. In DNA, the CDR3 is TGTGCCACCAGTGATAACAGACCTGAGGGCTACTACGAGCAGTACTTC.

Of note for this clone: The same CDR3 can be traced to other DNA sequences in this sample. J is TRBJ2-7 and V is TRBV9; TRBD1 matches at 9 bases. V lost 3 bases and J lost 2; bases outside the gene matches: 3. Germline-derived CDR1 and CDR2 are SGDLS and YYNGEE. This CDR3 comprises 14 residues. CDR3 loop: CASSAGTGTYEQYF. The DNA for the CDR3 is TGTGCCAGCAGCGCCGGGACAGGGACCTACGAGCAGTACTTC.

This clone appeared a few times. J is TRBJ1-2 and V is TRBV28; D is perhaps TRBD1 (6 bases). Trimming took 3 bases from V and 0 from J, leaving 14 bases between them. Germline assignment: CDR1 MDHEN and CDR2 SYDVKM. CDR3 size: 16 residues. CDR3 nucleotides: TGTGCCAGCAGTTTTGTAGAAGGACAGACTAACTATGGCTACACCTTC. Translating gives CASSFVEGQTNYGYTF.

The chain joins TRBV27 to TRBJ1-4, with 7 bases matching TRBD1. Germline V gene sequence: CDR1 MNHEY, CDR2 SMNVEV (reference sequence). CDR3 length: 16 residues. V dropped 3 bases and J dropped 3; count of bases not matched to a gene: 7. This chain's CDR3 is CASSFRQGGPNEKLFF. The CDR3 DNA reads TGTGCCAGCAGTTTCCGGCAGGGGGGCCCTAATGAAAAACTGTTTTTT.